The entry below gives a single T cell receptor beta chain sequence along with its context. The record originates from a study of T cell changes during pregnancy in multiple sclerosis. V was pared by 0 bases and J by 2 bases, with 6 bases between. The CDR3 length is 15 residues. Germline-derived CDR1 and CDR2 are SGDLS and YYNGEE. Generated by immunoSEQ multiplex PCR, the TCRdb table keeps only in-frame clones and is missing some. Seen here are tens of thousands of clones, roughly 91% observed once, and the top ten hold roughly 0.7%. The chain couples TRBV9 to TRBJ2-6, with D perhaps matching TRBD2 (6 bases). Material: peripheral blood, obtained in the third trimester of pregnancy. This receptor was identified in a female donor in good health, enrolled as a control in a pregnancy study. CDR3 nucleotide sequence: TGTGCCAGCAGCGTAGGGGGGGCTGGGGCCAACGTCCTGACTTTC. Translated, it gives CASSVGGAGANVLTF.